These 20 T cell receptor beta chains were sequenced from one sample in a study of CD8+CD57+ T cells in acquired aplastic anemia. Before being chosen for sequencing, patients had shown CD8+CD57+ cell expansion by flow cytometry. Profiling that covered TCR beta VDJ and CDR3 relied on genomic DNA as its template. Each CDR3 protein gets one entry after TCRdb re-called the reads with MiXCR. The table records more than 250,000 distinct CDR3 sequences, around 82% of them present only once. Specimen: sorted CD4+, CD8+, or CD8+CD57+ T cells (not recorded which) from PBMCs. The source of these receptors is a human donor with aplastic anemia.

This clonotype was seen only a few times. Germline and junction disagree at one end, which may indicate a read error. The gene calls are TRBV2 and TRBJ2-3; D gene unclear. Germline V gives CDR1 SNHLY, CDR2 FYNNEI. The CDR3 extends over 11 amino acids. CDR3 sequence: CASREAETQYF. DNA for the CDR3: TGTGCCAGCAGGGAAGCAGAGACGCAGTATTTT. Together with reference TRBV2 and TRBJ2-3, the CDR3 gives the full variable domain: EPEVTQTPSHQVTQMGQEVILRCVPISNHLYFYWYRQILGQKVEFLVSFYNNEISEKSEIFDDQFSVERPDGSNFTLKIRSTKLEDSAMYFCASREAETQYFGPGTRLTVL.

The chain carries TRBV9 and TRBJ2-3; tentatively, D is TRBD2 (6 bases). CDR3 size: 13 residues. Germline CDR1 reads SGDLS; CDR2 reads YYNGEE. Trimming removed 3 bases from V and 14 bases from J, with 19 bases in between. CDR3 in amino acids: CASSEGRGNTSYF. The CDR3, as DNA: TGTGCCAGCAGCGAAGGGCGCGGGAATACATCGTATTTT.

The V and J genes are TRBV20-1 and TRBJ2-1, with D possibly being TRBD1 or TRBD2 (5 bases each). V was clipped by 8 bases and J by 5 bases, with 13 bases between them. Germline lookup yields CDR1 DFQATT and CDR2 SNEGSKA (reference sequence). The CDR3 length is 12 residues. The CDR3 coding sequence is TGCAGTTTAACGAGAGGGGACAATGAGCAGTTCTTC. This encodes CSLTRGDNEQFF.

Remarks on this clonotype: The CDR3 does not close with the conserved phenylalanine or tryptophan, likely indicating a read error. The DNA is omitted, as the CDR3 cannot be located on it reliably, and the CDR3 follows TCRdb's listing. V gene TRBV2 combines with J gene TRBJ1-3. CDR1 and CDR2 (germline): SNHLY, FYNNEI. The CDR3 length is 15 residues, termini included. This CDR3 is CASSDAYSNQPQHYC.

This chain joins TRBV9 and TRBJ2-1, with D perhaps TRBD1 or TRBD2 (7 bases each). Germline CDR1 and CDR2: SGDLS and YYNGEE. V lost 4 bases and J lost 11, with 25 bases in between. CDR3 length equals 16 residues. The CDR3 DNA is TGTGCCAGCAGCTTTCGGGGGGACAGCCGCAACCAGCAGCAGTTCTTC. This translates into CASSFRGDSRNQQQFF.

This sequence joins TRBV7-9 and TRBJ1-2; D call uncertain. The V end was cut by 3 bases, the J end by 8 bases, with 19 bases between. The CDR3 has 15 amino acids. Germline CDR1 is SEHNR and CDR2 is FQNEAQ (reference sequence). In DNA, the CDR3 is TGTGCCAGCAGCTTGACAAGAAGCGGCGGGTACGGCTACACCTTC. Amino acids: CASSLTRSGGYGYTF.

Only a few counts were recorded for this clonotype. At one end the junction does not follow the germline gene, possibly because of a read error. This chain uses TRBV15 with TRBJ2-5; 9 bases are a match to TRBD2. The CDR3 extends over 12 amino acids. Germline values: CDR1 LNHNV, CDR2 YYDKDF (reference sequence). CDR3 nucleotides: TGTGCCACCAGCAGTGATACCGGGACTAGCAACTTC. It is translated as CATSSDTGTSNF.

Worth noting for this clonotype: This CDR3 is missing its conserved last phenylalanine or tryptophan, likely due to a read error. Because the CDR3's place on the DNA is in doubt, the DNA is left out and the CDR3 is given as listed by TCRdb. Here the CDR3 reads CASGRGGTGTQFL. The chain is built from TRBV7-3 and TRBJ2-3. The CDR3 extends over 13 residues, inclusive of both ends. The germline CDR1 and CDR2 sequences are SGHTA and FQGTGA.

The rearrangement joins TRBV7-6 to TRBJ2-1, with D perhaps TRBD1 (6 bases). This CDR3 is 13 amino acids long. CDR1 SGHVS and CDR2 FNYEAQ come from the germline V gene. V lost 5 bases and J lost 10, with 15 bases in between. In DNA form, the CDR3 reads TGTGCCAGCAGCCCATTGGGGGCCGGGGAGCAGTTCTTC. Its translation is CASSPLGAGEQFF. The full variable domain, in which reference TRBV7-6 and TRBJ2-1 provide the parts outside the CDR3, is GAGVSQSPRYKVTKRGQDVALRCDPISGHVSLYWYRQALGQGPEFLTYFNYEAQQDKSGLPNDRFSAERPEGSISTLTIQRTEQRDSAMYRCASSPLGAGEQFFGPGTRLTVL.

As for this clonotype: The conserved final phenylalanine or tryptophan is absent from the CDR3, which likely points to a read error. The limits of the CDR3 on the DNA are not certain, so only TCRdb's listed CDR3 is given. The chain uses TRBV7-9 and TRBJ2-3; the DNA was not used to check the table's D call, TRBD2. Germline V lookup: CDR1 SEHNR, CDR2 FQNEAQ (reference sequence). 13 amino acids form the CDR3, both terminal residues included. The CDR3 loop reads CASSHPVTSGRDE.

In the case of this clonotype: With a much larger clone just one base away, this may be a read error. The genes are TRBV11-3 and TRBJ1-2; maybe TRBD1 (6 bases). CDR3 length equals 15 residues. CDR1 is SGHNT, CDR2 YENEEA, per germline. In DNA, the CDR3 is TGTACCAGCAGCTTAGATCTGACAGGCGACTATGGCTACACCTTC. Translating gives CTSSLDLTGDYGYTF.

This clonotype was seen only a few times. One end of the junction does not line up with germline, which may come from a read error. The CDR3 nucleotides are TGTGCCAGCAGTCAAGGAGTCGCGGGAAGTCTGTCCTTC. Amino acids: CASSQGVAGSLSF. The chain links TRBV27 to TRBJ2-1; tentatively, D is TRBD2 (6 bases). Germline assignment: CDR1 MNHEY and CDR2 SMNVEV (reference sequence). The CDR3 is 13 residues long.

CDR3 sequence: CASSLAPLRGEKLFF. The CDR3 DNA reads as TGTGCCAGCAGCTTAGCGCCCCTGCGCGGTGAAAAACTGTTTTTT. The chain has TRBV7-8 and TRBJ1-4; D is unclear. Germline CDR1 SGHVS, CDR2 FQNEAQ. Trimming took off 0 bases at V and 7 bases at J, with 12 bases between the two ends. The CDR3 is made up of 15 amino acids.

This clonotype was counted a few times. This may stem from a read error, because a much larger clone lies one nucleotide away. The V call is TRBV9, the J call TRBJ1-1, with D uncertain. Per germline, CDR1 SGDLS and CDR2 YYNGEE. Trimming removed 7 bases from V and 11 bases from J, with 27 bases in between. This CDR3 spans 15 amino acids. CDR3 nucleotides: TGTGCCAGCGGAGTAGCTGGGAACATTCAGTCCTTCGCTTTCTTT. Amino acid sequence: CASGVAGNIQSFAFF.

In DNA, the CDR3 is TGTGCCAGCAGCTTAGCGGGGGGGACCACTGAAGCTTTCTTT. This codes for CASSLAGGTTEAFF. The rearrangement joins TRBV7-8 to TRBJ1-1; tentatively, D is TRBD1 (5 bases). Trimming pared 0 bases from V and 4 bases from J, leaving 9 bases between. The germline gives CDR1 SGHVS, CDR2 FQNEAQ. This CDR3 has 14 amino acids.

This clonotype showed up many times. CDR3 DNA: TGTGCCAGCAGTTACTCGGGTCAACCCCCGGCGGGGACCCAGTACTTC. Translating it yields CASSYSGQPPAGTQYF. V usage is TRBV6-2 or TRBV6-3 and J usage is TRBJ2-5; tentative D call: TRBD2 (5 bases). The CDR3 totals 16 residues. Trimming took off 0 bases at V and 7 bases at J, with 18 bases between the two ends. The germline V gene has CDR1 MNHEY and CDR2 SVGEGT.

The rearrangement uses TRBV9 and TRBJ2-1, with D perhaps TRBD1 (6 bases). The CDR3 length is 16 residues. From germline, CDR1 is SGDLS and CDR2 YYNGEE. Between the trimmed V and J ends, which lost 4 bases and 8 bases, there was a span of 22 bases. CDR3 protein: CASSFQYPQGSDEQFF. Here the CDR3 DNA reads TGTGCCAGCAGCTTTCAATACCCCCAGGGGAGCGATGAGCAGTTCTTC.

The V gene is TRBV7-9, the J gene TRBJ2-3; either TRBD1 or TRBD2 may fit D (5 bases each). CDR1 is SEHNR, CDR2 FQNEAQ, per germline (reference sequence). CDR3 length: 14 residues. Between the trimmed V and J ends, which lost 3 bases and 15 bases, there was a span of 22 bases. The CDR3 loop reads CASSFQRGGGSDYF. The CDR3 DNA follows: TGTGCCAGCAGCTTTCAAAGAGGTGGGGGTAGCGATTATTTT.

V is TRBV7-9 and J is TRBJ1-1, with TRBD1 identical over 7 bases. CDR1 is SEHNR, CDR2 FQNEAQ, per germline (reference sequence). The length of the CDR3 is 15 residues. V dropped 0 bases and J dropped 13; count of bases not matched to a gene: 14. CDR3 sequence reads: CASSLASAGGDTHFF. CDR3 coding DNA: TGTGCCAGCAGCTTAGCGTCGGCAGGGGGAGATACGCATTTCTTT. Looking up the rest from reference TRBV7-9 and TRBJ1-1 gives the full variable domain: DTGVSQNPRHKITKRGQNVTFRCDPISEHNRLYWYRQTLGQGPEFLTYFQNEAQLEKSRLLSDRFSAERPKGSFSTLEIQRTEQGDSAMYLCASSLASAGGDTHFFGQGTRLTVV.

This rearrangement joins TRBV5-1 to TRBJ2-7; weak D call: TRBD2 (6 bases). V gave up 1 base and J gave up 4 bases, with 15 bases separating them. Germline V gene sequence: CDR1 SGHRS, CDR2 YFSETQ. The CDR3 spans 15 residues. The CDR3 sequence: CASSLLQAGWYEQYF. The CDR3 DNA follows: TGCGCCAGCAGCTTGTTACAGGCGGGGTGGTACGAGCAGTACTTC.